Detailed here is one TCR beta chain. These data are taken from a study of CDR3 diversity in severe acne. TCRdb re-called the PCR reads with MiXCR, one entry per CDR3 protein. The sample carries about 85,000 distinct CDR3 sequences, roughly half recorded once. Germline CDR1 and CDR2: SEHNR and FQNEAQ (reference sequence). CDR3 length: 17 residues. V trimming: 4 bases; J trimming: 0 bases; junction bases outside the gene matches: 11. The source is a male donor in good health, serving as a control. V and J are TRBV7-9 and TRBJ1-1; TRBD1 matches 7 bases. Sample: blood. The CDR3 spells CASSSWRDSTLNTEAFF. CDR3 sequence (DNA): TGTGCCAGCAGCTCCTGGAGGGACAGTACCTTGAACACTGAAGCTTTCTTT.